These 19 T cell receptor beta chains share one sample of origin, sequenced in a study of post-analysis software for immune sequencing data. TCR beta cDNA libraries included unique molecular identifiers. TCRdb reprocessed the PCR reads via MiXCR and lists one record per CDR3 protein. This table holds approximately 260,000 distinct CDR3 sequences, around 34% found once. These receptors are not linked to any known antigen. Findings and caveats of the study: The five TRBV segments detected at higher frequency in patients than in controls included TRBV5-6, TRBV5-1 and TRBV20-1.

The specimen was blood. The receptors stem from a girl aged 5 to 17 with multiple sclerosis.

This clonotype was seen many times. The rearrangement joins TRBV12-3 or TRBV12-4 to TRBJ2-5, with D tentatively TRBD2 (6 bases). V was cut by 8 bases and J by 9 bases, with 16 bases left in between. The CDR3 extends over 12 amino acids. CDR3 in amino acids: CASRREREAQYF. The CDR3 nucleotides read TGTGCCAGCCGGAGGGAAAGGGAGGCCCAGTACTTC.

This chain links TRBV18 with TRBJ2-5; TRBD1 agrees at 8 bases. V gave up 1 base and J gave up 4 bases; unmatched junction bases: 8. In germline, CDR1 is KGHSH, CDR2 LQKENI. The CDR3 loop spans 16 amino acids. The CDR3 here is CASSPLTGGISETQYF. In DNA form, the CDR3 reads TGTGCCAGCTCACCACTCACAGGGGGAATATCAGAGACCCAGTACTTC.

Many counts were recorded for this clonotype. V is TRBV10-1 and J is TRBJ2-7; D is unclear. The CDR3 length is 12 residues. V lost 5 bases and J 7 bases, leaving 12 bases between the germline ends. In germline, CDR1 is WNHNN, CDR2 SYGVQD (reference sequence). The CDR3 reads CASSFPDGEQYF. DNA for the CDR3: TGCGCCAGCAGTTTTCCCGATGGGGAGCAGTACTTC.

As for this clonotype: A read error is possible here, since a much larger clone lies one base away. The chain carries TRBV10-3 and TRBJ2-5; D is uncertain. Germline V gives CDR1 ENHRY, CDR2 SYGVKD. The CDR3 consists of 15 residues. Trimming removed 4 bases from V and 0 bases from J, with 12 bases in between. Here the CDR3 DNA reads TGTGCCATCAGTGGGAACTATTCGTACCAAGAGACCCAGTACTTC. This sequence encodes CAISGNYSYQETQYF.

The J gene is TRBJ1-2, the V gene TRBV7-2; 12 bases map to TRBD1. Trimming removed 5 bases from V and 8 bases from J; junction bases left unmatched: 3. CDR3 length equals 13 residues. Germline V lookup: CDR1 SGHTA, CDR2 FQGNSA. CDR3 protein: CASSRDRGHGYTF. CDR3 bases: TGTGCCAGCAGCCGGGACAGGGGGCACGGCTACACCTTC.

V and J are TRBV20-1 and TRBJ1-1, with D possibly TRBD1 on 5 matching bases. The germline CDR1 and CDR2 sequences are DFQATT and SNEGSKA (reference sequence). The V and J ends lost 1 base and 6 bases respectively, with 12 bases between them. This CDR3 has 13 residues. The CDR3 reads CSARVVGLSEAFF. The DNA of the CDR3 is TGCAGTGCTAGAGTCGTGGGGCTGTCTGAAGCTTTCTTT.

The CDR3 bases are TGCAGCGTTGGGGGGACCCCAGTCGCAGATACGCAGTATTTT. It specifies CSVGGTPVADTQYF. The rearrangement joins TRBV29-1 to TRBJ2-3; either TRBD1 or TRBD2 may fit D (5 bases each). Germline assignment: CDR1 SQVTM and CDR2 ANQGSEA. The CDR3 is made up of 14 amino acids. V gave up 4 bases and J gave up 4 bases, with 15 bases separating them.

This chain joins TRBV19 and TRBJ2-1; 11 nucleotides align to TRBD2. Trimming removed 4 bases from V and 4 bases from J; junction bases left unmatched: 3. CDR1 and CDR2 from the germline V gene are LNHDA and SQIVND (reference sequence). The CDR3 totals 15 residues. The CDR3 sequence is CASSTGTSGYNEQFF. The CDR3 coding sequence is TGTGCCAGTAGTACCGGGACTAGCGGATACAATGAGCAGTTCTTC.

The chain joins TRBV6-6 to TRBJ2-4; D not resolved. The assigned J gene may be wrong: the sequence end matches TRBJ2-7 better. CDR3 size: 14 residues. Germline V CDR1 and CDR2: MNHNY, SVGAGI (reference sequence). CDR3 sequence: CASSYVTFLYEQYF. The CDR3 bases are TGTGCCAGCAGTTACGTGACGTTCCTCTACGAGCAGTACTTC.

Regarding this clonotype: This may arise from a read error, as a much more abundant clone is one base away. This sequence joins TRBV5-1 and TRBJ1-4; no clear D. The CDR3 runs 12 residues. CDR1 is SGHRS, CDR2 YFSETQ, per germline. V lost 4 bases, J lost 5 bases, and 6 bases lay in between. This chain's CDR3 is CASSGRNEKLFF. DNA for the CDR3: TGCGCCAGCAGCGGGCGAAATGAAAAACTGTTTTTT. The full variable domain, rest sourced from reference TRBV5-1 and TRBJ1-4, is KAGVTQTPRYLIKTRGQQVTLSCSPISGHRSVSWYQQTPGQGLQFLFEYFSETQRNKGNFPGRFSGRQFSNSRSEMNVSTLELGDSALYLCASSGRNEKLFFGSGTQLSVL.

This chain uses TRBV29-1 with TRBJ2-3, with D unclear. The V end lost 3 bases, the J end lost 9 bases, and 7 bases lay between the germline ends. The length of the CDR3 is 10 residues. Germline CDR1 and CDR2: SQVTM and ANQGSEA. This CDR3 is CSVETLTQYF. The CDR3 DNA sequence: TGCAGCGTTGAGACCTTAACGCAGTATTTT.

This clonotype was picked up a small number of times. A much larger clone lies one base from this, so it may be a read error. V and J are TRBV10-2 and TRBJ2-7; TRBD1 might be the D (6 bases). The CDR3 spans 12 residues. Germline assignment: CDR1 WSHSY and CDR2 SAAADI. The CDR3 reads CARSGQNYEQYF. The DNA for the CDR3 is TGCGCCCGCAGCGGACAGAACTACGAGCAGTACTTC.

V is TRBV20-1 and J is TRBJ1-5; TRBD1 matches 7 bases. The CDR3 runs to 14 residues. Germline CDR1 and CDR2: DFQATT and SNEGSKA (reference sequence). CDR3 region: CPGPIDRDDQPQHF. The CDR3 bases are TGCCCCGGACCCATCGACAGGGATGATCAGCCCCAGCATTTT.

This clonotype was picked up many times. The rearrangement uses TRBV9 and TRBJ2-1; TRBD1 aligns across 9 bases. This CDR3 is built from 14 residues. J was trimmed by 7 bases and V by 2 bases; bases with no gene match: 4. The V gene's germline CDR1 is SGDLS and CDR2 YYNGEE. The CDR3 coding sequence is TGTGCCAGCAGCGTGGACAGGGGTAGGAATGAGCAGTTCTTC. It specifies CASSVDRGRNEQFF.

The chain uses TRBV20-1 and TRBJ2-2; TRBD2 matches 11 bases. Germline loops: CDR1 DFQATT, CDR2 SNEGSKA (reference sequence). The CDR3 runs 16 residues. Germline trimming cut 4 bases from V and 4 bases from J; bases unmatched to any gene: 8. CDR3 bases: TGCAGTGCTAATTCACCTAGCGGGGGGCGCACCGGGGAGCTGTTTTTT. It translates to CSANSPSGGRTGELFF.

The chain combines TRBV6-2 or TRBV6-3 with TRBJ1-5; 7 nucleotides align to TRBD1. The CDR3 is 14 amino acids. In germline, CDR1 is MNHEY, CDR2 SVGEGT. J was trimmed by 7 bases and V by 5 bases; bases with no gene match: 8. For the CDR3, the DNA is TGTGCCAGCAGTACCAGGGGGGGCCAACAGCCCCAGCATTTT. This gives the protein CASSTRGGQQPQHF.

As concerns this clonotype: A much bigger clone sits one base away, suggesting this may be a read error. V usage is TRBV29-1 and J usage is TRBJ2-5; D unresolved. The V end was cut by 2 bases, the J end by 7 bases, with 17 bases between. Germline values: CDR1 SQVTM, CDR2 ANQGSEA. This CDR3 has 14 amino acids. The CDR3 loop reads CSVETDPRSGTQYF. CDR3 DNA sequence: TGCAGCGTTGAAACGGACCCCCGGAGTGGGACCCAGTACTTC.

This clonotype appeared many times. The chain couples TRBV6-6 to TRBJ1-5, with D perhaps matching TRBD1 (6 bases). The CDR3 consists of 15 residues. Germline loops: CDR1 MNHNY, CDR2 SVGAGI (reference sequence). V lost 0 bases to trimming and J lost 6 bases, with 12 bases between them. The CDR3 coding sequence is TGTGCCAGCAGTTACTCTTCCGAGGGGGGTCAGCCCCAGCATTTT. Translation: CASSYSSEGGQPQHF.

In this sample, this clonotype turned up many times. This chain connects TRBV24-1 to TRBJ2-1; TRBD1 agrees at 7 bases. The CDR3 totals 14 residues. Germline V lookup: CDR1 KGHDR, CDR2 SFDVKD. V was clipped by 1 base and J by 8 bases; unmatched bases: 4. Here the CDR3 reads CATSDFRTGDEQFF. DNA of the CDR3: TGTGCCACCAGTGATTTCCGCACAGGGGATGAGCAGTTCTTC.